The 20 T cell receptor beta chains below come from one sample, sequenced in a study of CD8 T cells in ankylosing spondylitis. TCRdb reanalysed the 5' RACE reads using MiXCR and keeps one entry per CDR3 protein. There are more than 150,000 distinct CDR3 sequences in the sample; about 13% occur only once, and approximately 16% lies in the top ten. The sequencing input was blood, either unsorted or a sorted T cell fraction (not recorded which). These receptors all stem from a male donor with ankylosing spondylitis or in good health (not recorded which).

This clonotype has a handful of counts. This chain uses TRBV4-2 with TRBJ2-1; tentatively, D is TRBD1 or TRBD2 (5 bases each). CDR1 LGHNA and CDR2 YNFKEQ come from the germline V gene. The V gene lost 0 bases and the J gene lost 0 bases, with 12 bases spanning the gap. This CDR3 contains 17 residues. The DNA for the CDR3 is TGTGCCAGCAGCCAAGACAAGGCAGGGAGCTCCTACAATGAGCAGTTCTTC. It yields the protein CASSQDKAGSSYNEQFF.

The chain uses TRBV4-2 and TRBJ2-5; TRBD2 matches at 8 bases. Germline loops: CDR1 LGHNA, CDR2 YNFKEQ. J lost 2 bases, V lost 0 bases, and 11 bases had no gene match. This CDR3 region has 18 residues. CDR3 nucleotides: TGTGCCAGCAGCCAAGATGAGGGTGAAGCGGGAGTACAAGAGACCCAGTACTTC. It yields the protein CASSQDEGEAGVQETQYF.

This clonotype was detected only a few times. The rearrangement links TRBV7-2 to TRBJ2-1, with 13 bases identical to TRBD2. The V gene's germline CDR1 is SGHTA and CDR2 FQGNSA. The J segment lost 2 bases and the V segment lost 5 bases, leaving 6 bases of the junction unmatched. The CDR3 is 17 residues long. The CDR3, as DNA: TGTGCCAGCAGCCCTACTAGCGGGAGGGGCCCCTACAATGAGCAGTTCTTC. Translating gives CASSPTSGRGPYNEQFF.

This clonotype was detected a few times. The rearrangement joins TRBV7-9 to TRBJ1-2, with D maybe TRBD1 (6 bases). Germline loops: CDR1 SEHNR, CDR2 FQNEAQ (reference sequence). CDR3 length equals 15 residues. V was pared by 5 bases and J by 3 bases, with 16 bases between. The CDR3 loop reads CASSIKDRSDYGYTF. CDR3 DNA: TGTGCCAGCAGCATTAAAGACAGGTCGGACTATGGCTACACCTTC.

This clonotype was seen a handful of times. The genes are TRBV10-3 and TRBJ1-1, with D perhaps TRBD1 (5 bases). The CDR3 loop spans 11 amino acids. Deletions cut 11 bases from V and 13 bases from J, with 20 bases between. Germline values: CDR1 ENHRY, CDR2 SYGVKD. Here the CDR3 DNA reads TGTGCCCCACCGGGACCCCCCGGCGGTTTCTTT. Its protein product is CAPPGPPGGFF.

The table lists this clonotype with a few counts. The J gene is TRBJ1-1, the V gene TRBV5-1; D might be TRBD1 (5 bases). CDR1 and CDR2 from the germline V gene are SGHRS and YFSETQ. V lost 0 bases and J lost 3, with 18 bases in between. CDR3 length: 17 amino acids. The CDR3 DNA follows: TGCGCCAGCAGCTTGGCGGAAAAGGTTTGGGGCGACACTGAAGCTTTCTTT. The encoded protein is CASSLAEKVWGDTEAFF.

This clonotype was observed many times. This chain connects TRBV27 to TRBJ2-2; TRBD1 aligns across 7 bases. Germline CDR1 reads MNHEY; CDR2 reads SMNVEV (reference sequence). V was clipped by 0 bases and J by 1 base; unmatched bases: 8. CDR3 length equals 18 residues. CDR3 residues: CASSLSRSTGLNTGELFF. The CDR3 DNA reads as TGTGCCAGCAGTTTATCTCGGTCGACAGGGCTGAACACCGGGGAGCTGTTTTTT.

This clonotype was seen more than once but under ten times. The chain has TRBV29-1 and TRBJ1-1; tentatively, D is TRBD1 (6 bases). The CDR3 runs 15 residues. Trimming left V 3 bases short and J 1 base short, with 15 bases between. CDR1 is SQVTM and CDR2 is ANQGSEA in the germline V gene. In DNA, the CDR3 is TGCAGCGTTGACTCTTCCGGGACACGGAACACTGAAGCTTTCTTT. Its protein product is CSVDSSGTRNTEAFF. Full variable domain (missing parts from reference TRBV29-1 and TRBJ1-1): SAVISQKPSRDICQRGTSLTIQCQVDSQVTMMFWYRQQPGQSLTLIATANQGSEATYESGFVIDKFPISRPNLTFSTLTVSNMSPEDSSIYLCSVDSSGTRNTEAFFGQGTRLTVV.

This clonotype showed up just a few times. The chain recombines TRBV20-1 with TRBJ2-7, with a possible D match to TRBD1 (5 bases). Germline CDR1 DFQATT, CDR2 SNEGSKA (reference sequence). Trimming shortened V by 3 bases and J by 0 bases, and 12 bases separated the two germline ends. The CDR3 is 14 amino acids. CDR3 sequence reads: CSARDIASSYEQYF. The CDR3, as DNA: TGCAGTGCTAGGGACATAGCCAGCTCCTACGAGCAGTACTTC.

The chain joins TRBV12-3 or TRBV12-4 to TRBJ2-5; D is perhaps TRBD2 (5 bases). Trimming pared 7 bases from V and 0 bases from J, leaving 9 bases between. This CDR3 is built from 13 residues. CDR3 protein: CASKERNQETQYF. The CDR3 bases are TGTGCCAGCAAGGAGCGGAACCAAGAGACCCAGTACTTC.

The chain employs TRBV27 and TRBJ2-1; the match to TRBD1 covers 10 bases. The junction had 2 bases not matched to a gene; V was cut back by 5 bases and J by 7 bases. Germline assignment: CDR1 MNHEY and CDR2 SMNVEV (reference sequence). The CDR3 runs to 13 residues. The CDR3 nucleotides read TGTGCCAGCAGTCCGGACAGGGGGAATGAGCAGTTCTTC. It is translated as CASSPDRGNEQFF.

This chain uses TRBV3-1 with TRBJ2-2; 8 bases map to TRBD1. V gave up 1 base and J gave up 4 bases; unmatched junction bases: 2. This CDR3 region has 15 residues. Germline V CDR1 and CDR2: LGHDT, YNNKEL (reference sequence). The CDR3, as DNA: TGTGCCAGCAGCCAAGGACAGGGGCCCACCGGGGAGCTGTTTTTT. This gives the protein CASSQGQGPTGELFF.

The chain links TRBV12-3 or TRBV12-4 to TRBJ2-5; TRBD1 or TRBD2 may be the D gene (5 bases each). The CDR3 sequence is 14 residues long. The V end was cut by 5 bases, the J end by 6 bases, with 16 bases between. As DNA, the CDR3 is TGTGCCAGCAGTACACTCGGGACGGGGCAGACCCAGTACTTC. It encodes CASSTLGTGQTQYF.

This clonotype was counted between two and nine times. The chain carries TRBV7-9 and TRBJ2-1; D uncertain. V was shortened by 2 bases and J by 8 bases, with 7 bases between the two germline ends. The CDR3 is 12 residues long. Germline loops: CDR1 SEHNR, CDR2 FQNEAQ (reference sequence). The CDR3 bases are TGTGCCAGCAGCTTAATGTTGGATGAGCAGTTCTTC. This gives the protein CASSLMLDEQFF. Full variable domain (outside the CDR3, taken from reference TRBV7-9 and TRBJ2-1): DTGVSQNPRHKITKRGQNVTFRCDPISEHNRLYWYRQTLGQGPEFLTYFQNEAQLEKSRLLSDRFSAERPKGSFSTLEIQRTEQGDSAMYLCASSLMLDEQFFGPGTRLTVL.

This clonotype was counted between two and nine times. As DNA, the CDR3 is TGTGCCACGACAGTCTCCTACGAGCAGTACTTC. Its protein product is CATTVSYEQYF. V and J are TRBV6-2 or TRBV6-3 and TRBJ2-7; TRBD1 is a possible D gene (5 bases). Trimming pared 10 bases from V and 0 bases from J, leaving 7 bases between. The CDR3 is made up of 11 amino acids. Germline-derived CDR1 and CDR2 are MNHEY and SVGEGT.

The chain has TRBV4-2 and TRBJ2-7, with 8 bases identical to TRBD2. CDR1 LGHNA and CDR2 YNFKEQ come from the germline V gene. Trimming took 0 bases from V and 3 from J; bases not matched to a gene: 7. The CDR3 has 16 residues. CDR3 nucleotides: TGTGCCAGCAGCCAAGAGGGAGGCGGGAGGTTCTACGAGCAGTACTTC. Its protein product is CASSQEGGGRFYEQYF.

This clonotype was recorded a few times. The gene calls are TRBV11-2 and TRBJ2-1; no reliable D call. V was cut by 6 bases and J by 6 bases, with 6 bases left in between. CDR1 and CDR2 from the germline V gene are SGHAT and FQNNGV. This CDR3 has 11 amino acids. CDR3 sequence reads: CASSSPNEQFF. DNA of the CDR3: TGTGCCAGCAGTTCTCCCAATGAGCAGTTCTTC. Full variable domain (remainder filled in from reference TRBV11-2 and TRBJ2-1): EAGVAQSPRYKIIEKRQSVAFWCNPISGHATLYWYQQILGQGPKLLIQFQNNGVVDDSQLPKDRFSAERLKGVDSTLKIQPAKLEDSAVYLCASSSPNEQFFGPGTRLTVL.

Here the CDR3 reads CASSIRSANTEAFF. In nucleotides, the CDR3 is TGTGCCAGCAGCATCAGGTCGGCTAACACTGAAGCTTTCTTT. The chain uses TRBV3-1 and TRBJ1-1, with D unclear. This CDR3 has 14 residues. The germline V gene has CDR1 LGHDT and CDR2 YNNKEL (reference sequence). V lost 5 bases and J lost 2, with 12 bases in between. Full variable domain (missing parts from reference TRBV3-1 and TRBJ1-1): DTAVSQTPKYLVTQMGNDKSIKCEQNLGHDTMYWYKQDSKKFLKIMFSYNNKELIINETVPNRFSPKSPDKAHLNLHINSLELGDSAVYFCASSIRSANTEAFFGQGTRLTVV.

The table lists this clonotype with a few counts. The V and J genes are TRBV27 and TRBJ2-2; 7 positions match TRBD1. Per germline, CDR1 MNHEY and CDR2 SMNVEV (reference sequence). With 4 bases clipped from V and 8 bases from J, the junction kept 13 bases outside the gene matches. The CDR3 loop spans 16 amino acids. The CDR3 nucleotides are TGTGCCAGCAGTTCCTACAGGGGAGAGGGATTAGGGGAGCTGTTTTTT. Translated, it gives CASSSYRGEGLGELFF.

This sequence joins TRBV12-5 and TRBJ2-3; D ambiguous. V was trimmed by 3 bases and J by 4 bases, leaving 14 bases between them. Germline loops: CDR1 LGHNT, CDR2 FRNRAP. CDR3 size: 15 residues. The CDR3 DNA sequence: TGTGCTAGTGGTTTAGGGTCTACTAACGCAGATACGCAGTATTTT. Translating it yields CASGLGSTNADTQYF.